This TCR beta chain was sequenced in a study of T cells in Graves' hyperthyroidism and ophthalmopathy. Amplification targeted TCR beta CDR3 regions from RNA transcripts. Primed by the HTBI set, a first-round RT-PCR was run on the TCR CDR3. TCRdb passed the multiplex PCR reads through MiXCR, listing each CDR3 protein once. The repertoire consists of 30,000 to 45,000 distinct CDR3 sequences, with 52% occurring once and the leading ten covering under 20%. Concerning this clonotype itself: No conserved phenylalanine or tryptophan is present at the end of the CDR3, so a read error is the likely explanation. The DNA is omitted, as the CDR3 cannot be located on it reliably, and the CDR3 follows TCRdb's listing.

This sequence was found in a man aged 35-49 years with Graves' ophthalmopathy. The specimen was blood.

CDR3 in amino acids: CASSLGGLA. The rearrangement links TRBV5-4 to TRBJ2-2; the D call of TRBD2 is as the table states it, not checked on the DNA. The CDR3 length equals 9 residues, ends included. Germline V gives CDR1 SGHNT, CDR2 YYREEE (reference sequence).